This is a list of T cell receptor beta chains from one sample in a study of beta chain features in type 1 diabetes. Using immunoSEQ multiplex PCR, the repertoire was profiled, and TCRdb retains in-frame clones only, with some absent. The sample has about 250,000 clones; about 14% are singletons. Sequencing was carried out using naive CD4+ T cells from blood. Receptors originate from a woman aged 40 to 50 in good health. Each CDR3 is given without its conserved first and last residue. A D gene is named only where the DNA matches it firmly.

length,V,D,CDR3
11,TRBV5-1,TRBD1,ASSDQGAGGYT
13,TRBV6-6,-,ASSYGLGAENIQY
13,TRBV5-1,TRBD1,ASSLGDRVNTEAF
13,TRBV21-1,-,ASGSDGEQNQPQH
14,TRBV19,TRBD2,ASSPRTSGVYNEQF
13,TRBV7-2,TRBD1,ASSPDRVAKNIQY
13,TRBV7-7,TRBD2,ASSLGLATTDTQY
14,TRBV6-6,-,ASRSPATGRTDTQY
15,TRBV5-6,TRBD1,ASSLGFGTGASYEQY
13,TRBV7-2,TRBD1,ASSLRQGIAYGYT
15,TRBV5-6,TRBD1,ASSLRGLGDSSYEQY
14,TRBV10-3,TRBD2,AISVGDGAGADTQY
13,TRBV5-1,-,ASSFGVSGNEKLF
13,TRBV6-6,-,ASSARQAGANVLT
13,TRBV10-1,-,ASSETGGAYNEQF
13,TRBV29-1,-,SVPGSGAGANVLT
13,TRBV5-6,TRBD2,ASSLVTGGRVTQY
12,TRBV11-2,TRBD1,ASSRTGGNEKLF
15,TRBV27,-,ASSFSSLPLNNYGYT
11,TRBV29-1,-,SVEKGANTEAF
11,TRBV10-1,-,ASRSTKNTEAF
14,TRBV18,-,ASSPPWSSGEETQY
13,TRBV6-5,-,ASRLDNRMNTEAF
11,TRBV11-1,-,ASSLQGSYEQY
16,TRBV27,TRBD1,ASSPSYSVDRGTYEQY
15,TRBV19,TRBD2,ASSIRGLAGGQETQY
14,TRBV4-1,-,ASSPSLGGVYQPQH
12,TRBV7-9,TRBD1,ASSLGQYTDTQY
11,TRBV27,-,ASSQRQSYEQY
11,TRBV6-5,-,ASSYSRQDTQY
13,TRBV9,TRBD1,ASSATDRGNQPQH
14,TRBV7-8,-,ASSEPLGGRTGELF
12,TRBV7-8,-,ASSIYRLADTQY
10,TRBV19,-,ASSISSYEQY